The present TCR beta chain was sequenced within a study of T-cell memory formation after mild COVID-19. Study context: Largely, the TCR clusters proved donor specific. Study-wide results and limits: Among CD4+ contracting clones, most were CM and EM, and CD8+ ones EMRA. Pre-infection memory showed some responding clones, and this suggested that cross-reactive memory joined. Second-wave clones peaking on day 37 lacked confirmed SARS-CoV-2 specificity.

There are a few counts of this clonotype. Antigen unknown. V shed 4 bases and J 10 bases; nucleotides not matched to a gene: 7. The V gene's germline CDR1 is SGHRS and CDR2 YFSETQ. The CDR3 contains 14 residues. TCRdb re-analysed the 5' RACE reads in MiXCR, keeping a single row per CDR3 protein. The repertoire holds roughly 350,000 distinct CDR3 sequences, with 28% as singletons. The gene calls are TRBV5-1 and TRBJ1-6; 8 bases are a match to TRBD1. The receptor was derived from an adult woman who had mild COVID-19 (a few samples of this study predate the infection). Cell type and time point are not known. Material: PBMCs or a T cell subset sorted from them (not recorded which). In DNA, the CDR3 is TGCGCCAGCAGCCAAGGACAGGGCTACTCACCCCTCCACTTT. This codes for CASSQGQGYSPLHF.